This entry lists 7 T cell receptor beta chains sequenced from one sample in a study of blood T cell repertoires in COVID-19 (dated by TCRdb to 2019 to 2021). Library preparation was by the immunoSEQ multiplex PCR assay. TCRdb provides this immuneACCESS table in a form limited to in-frame rearrangements. Some clones are lacking; in checked studies, under half of them reflect an unresolved V gene, and why the rest are absent is not known. This sample lists roughly 9,000 clones; around 90% were detected once. Jointly, the top ten make up roughly a tenth of the sample. Sequencing was done on a sample of peripheral blood. These receptors were obtained from a human donor in a cohort sampled during active COVID-19.

J is TRBJ2-2 and V is TRBV10-1; 7 nucleotides line up with TRBD2. J lost 3 bases, V lost 7 bases, and 5 bases had no gene match. CDR3 length: 14 residues. Per germline, CDR1 WNHNN and CDR2 SYGVQD (reference sequence). The CDR3 nucleotides are TGCGCCAGCAAGCAGGCGGGGGACACCGGGGAGCTGTTTTTT. Protein sequence: CASKQAGDTGELFF.

The genes are TRBV11-2 and TRBJ2-5; 8 nucleotides line up with TRBD2. V shed 5 bases, J shed 10 bases, and the junction held 15 bases outside the gene matches. The length of the CDR3 is 15 residues. Germline CDR1 is SGHAT and CDR2 is FQNNGV. CDR3 DNA: TGTGCCAGCAGCCTTACCCGGAGACTAGCGAGTTACCAGTACTTC. It translates to CASSLTRRLASYQYF.

This clone appeared once. V is TRBV9 and J is TRBJ2-7; the D gene is possibly TRBD2 (7 bases). Germline assignment: CDR1 SGDLS and CDR2 YYNGEE. V shed 0 bases and J shed 2 bases, with 12 bases lying between them. This CDR3 is built from 15 residues. CDR3 DNA: TGTGCCAGCAGCGTAGAGACGCGGGGGCCCTACGAGCAGTACTTC. Amino acids: CASSVETRGPYEQYF.

The chain couples TRBV5-5 to TRBJ2-1; TRBD2 aligns across 10 bases. The ends lost 2 bases at V and 5 bases at J; junction bases unmatched: 7. Germline-derived CDR1 and CDR2 are SGHKS and YYEKEE (reference sequence). The CDR3 is 16 residues long. The CDR3: CASSFRPSGSNNEQFF. CDR3 nucleotides: TGTGCCAGCAGCTTTCGGCCTAGCGGGAGTAACAATGAGCAGTTCTTC. The whole variable domain, filled in from reference TRBV5-5 and TRBJ2-1, reads DAGVTQSPTHLIKTRGQQVTLRCSPISGHKSVSWYQQVLGQGPQFIFQYYEKEERGRGNFPDRFSARQFPNYSSELNVNALLLGDSALYLCASSFRPSGSNNEQFFGPGTRLTVL.

The rearrangement joins TRBV20-1 to TRBJ2-7; a possible D gene is TRBD2 (5 bases). With 6 bases removed from V and 7 bases from J, the gap between germline ends came to 10 bases. Per the germline V gene, CDR1 is DFQATT and CDR2 is SNEGSKA (reference sequence). This CDR3 is built from 10 residues. In DNA, the CDR3 is TGCAGTGCCACCCGGACTGAGCAGTACTTC. It yields the protein CSATRTEQYF.

The genes are TRBV30 and TRBJ2-7; TRBD2 might be the D (6 bases). This CDR3 is built from 14 residues. V lost 3 bases and J 6 bases, leaving 18 bases between the germline ends. CDR1 GTSNPN and CDR2 SVGIG come from the germline V gene (reference sequence). The CDR3 nucleotides are TGTGCCTGGAGAACGGGACTCCGGCGCGGCGAGCAGTACTTC. This translates into CAWRTGLRRGEQYF. The complete variable domain, with remaining parts taken from reference TRBV30 and TRBJ2-7, reads SQTIHQWPATLVQPVGSPLSLECTVEGTSNPNLYWYRQAAGRGLQLLFYSVGIGQISSEVPQNLSASRPQDRQFILSSKKLLLSDSGFYLCAWRTGLRRGEQYFGPGTRLTVT.

The chain joins TRBV2 to TRBJ2-7; perhaps TRBD1 as D (6 bases). Germline CDR1 and CDR2: SNHLY and FYNNEI. V lost 5 bases and J 2 bases, leaving 19 bases between the germline ends. The CDR3 spans 16 residues. The CDR3 loop reads CASSNSIGTLAYEQYF. CDR3 nucleotide sequence: TGTGCCAGCAGTAACTCAATCGGGACACTTGCCTACGAGCAGTACTTC.